This TCR beta chain was recorded in a study of shared clonotypes between healthy human individuals. Study conclusions and caveats: It was anticipated that sequencing depth would influence how many clonotypes donors shared.

The CDR3 consists of 16 residues. The V gene's germline CDR1 is SNHLY and CDR2 FYNNEI. Germline trimming cut 5 bases from V and 7 bases from J; bases unmatched to any gene: 14. Approximately 100 million PBMCs per unsorted sample were used for genomic DNA. Comments on this clone: Antigen: not known.

Around 30,000 T cell genomes, or approximately 300 ng DNA, went into replicate PCRs of unsorted PBMC. As originally analysed: Filtering differed, since immunoSEQ gave only junction sequences and no quality scores. Measured with immunoSEQ multiplex PCR; TCRdb has only the in-frame clones, and not every one. V, J and clone size were drawn from that table, and D and trimming were deduced from the DNA. Of 530,000 or so clones in the sample, 75% to 80% were seen once. The sample taken for sequencing was PBMCs. The chain combines TRBV2 with TRBJ2-7; TRBD1 agrees at 10 bases. This TCR was recovered from a woman between 40 and 55 years old in good health. Some clones in this sample may be carry-over from other donors' samples. CDR3 DNA: TGTGCCAGCAGTCCCAGCGCGGGGACAGGGGAGAAAGAGCAGTACTTC. It yields the protein CASSPSAGTGEKEQYF.